The 26 T cell receptor beta chains below come from one sample, sequenced in a study of technical replicates of blood from a few donors (dated by TCRdb to the late 2010s). Libraries were constructed by the immunoSEQ multiplex PCR assay. Not all clones reach the TCRdb copy of this immuneACCESS table, which keeps in-frame sequences only. Checked studies attribute under half of the gap to unresolved V genes and leave the rest unexplained. The sample table records roughly 60,000 clones; 75% to 95% of these occur just once. About 4.3% of the sample goes to the ten largest clones. What was sequenced was PBMCs. Receptors originate from a human donor in good health. Some clones in this sample may be carry-over from other donors' samples.

V gene TRBV7-6 combines with J gene TRBJ2-1; D is unclear. Deletions cut 1 base from V and 1 base from J, with 8 bases between. The CDR3 is 15 residues long. Germline-derived CDR1 and CDR2 are SGHVS and FNYEAQ. The CDR3 reads CASSLDLASYNEQFF. CDR3 nucleotide sequence: TGTGCCAGCAGCTTAGACCTGGCATCCTACAATGAGCAGTTCTTC.

The CDR3 coding sequence is TGTGCCAGCAGCCCAGCGGGAGGGCGCCCAGATACGCAGTATTTT. Translation: CASSPAGGRPDTQYF. The chain joins TRBV25-1 to TRBJ2-3; 10 bases are a match to TRBD2. V trimming: 6 bases; J trimming: 4 bases; junction bases outside the gene matches: 7. Per the germline V gene, CDR1 is MGHDK and CDR2 is SYGVNS. This CDR3 region has 15 residues.

V gene TRBV12-5 combines with J gene TRBJ1-4; D is undetermined. This CDR3 is built from 13 residues. CDR1 is LGHNT and CDR2 is FRNRAP in the germline V gene. With 8 bases removed from V and 8 bases from J, the gap between germline ends came to 15 bases. The CDR3 sequence is CASTLDGGEKLFF. The CDR3, as DNA: TGTGCTAGTACCCTCGACGGAGGGGAAAAACTGTTTTTT.

This chain joins TRBV15 and TRBJ1-3; D is unclear. From germline, CDR1 is LNHNV and CDR2 YYDKDF (reference sequence). V lost 1 base, J lost 2 bases, and 9 bases lay in between. The CDR3 covers 15 residues. CDR3 amino acids: CATSRAVSAGNTIYF. DNA for the CDR3: TGTGCCACCAGCAGAGCCGTCTCGGCTGGAAACACCATATATTTT.

As DNA, the CDR3 is TGCGCCAGCAGCCTGACCGGACAGGGACCAAACACCATATATTTT. Amino acids: CASSLTGQGPNTIYF. The chain links TRBV5-1 to TRBJ1-3; 8 positions agree with TRBD1. CDR1 SGHRS and CDR2 YFSETQ come from the germline V gene. With V trimmed by 4 bases and J by 6 bases, 9 bases remained unmatched. The CDR3 runs 15 residues.

The rearrangement links TRBV7-6 to TRBJ1-1; TRBD1 matches at 7 bases. Germline CDR1 SGHVS, CDR2 FNYEAQ. The CDR3 runs 14 residues. The J segment lost 1 base and the V segment lost 5 bases, leaving 4 bases of the junction unmatched. The CDR3 bases are TGTGCCAGCAGCCAGGGACAGACGAACACTGAAGCTTTCTTT. Residues: CASSQGQTNTEAFF. Filled out from reference TRBV7-6 and TRBJ1-1, the complete variable domain reads GAGVSQSPRYKVTKRGQDVALRCDPISGHVSLYWYRQALGQGPEFLTYFNYEAQQDKSGLPNDRFSAERPEGSISTLTIQRTEQRDSAMYRCASSQGQTNTEAFFGQGTRLTVV.

The V gene is TRBV13, the J gene TRBJ1-2; 9 positions agree with TRBD1. The CDR3 is 14 amino acids. Germline trimming cut 5 bases from V and 3 bases from J; bases unmatched to any gene: 4. Germline V gene lookup returns CDR1 PRHDT and CDR2 FYEKMQ (reference sequence). The CDR3 coding sequence is TGTGCCAGCAGCCCGGGACAGGGTTACTATGGCTACACCTTC. Translation gives CASSPGQGYYGYTF.

The chain joins TRBV6-1 to TRBJ2-4; D not resolved. Between the trimmed V and J ends, which lost 2 bases and 2 bases, there was a span of 4 bases. There are 13 residues in the CDR3. Germline values: CDR1 MNHNS, CDR2 SASEGT. The CDR3 sequence: CASSEFTKNIQYF. CDR3 in DNA: TGTGCCAGCAGTGAATTTACCAAAAACATTCAGTACTTC.

The chain uses TRBV6-1 and TRBJ1-6, with D perhaps matching TRBD1 (5 bases). Trimming left V 2 bases short and J 8 bases short, with 10 bases between. This CDR3 contains 14 residues. In germline, CDR1 is MNHNS, CDR2 SASEGT. In DNA, the CDR3 is TGTGCCAGCAGTGAAAGGGGCCAGGATTCACCCCTCCACTTT. Translation gives CASSERGQDSPLHF.

The chain employs TRBV19 and TRBJ2-1; TRBD2 matches at 8 bases. V was pared by 8 bases and J by 8 bases, with 8 bases of the junction left unmatched. Germline assignment: CDR1 LNHDA and CDR2 SQIVND (reference sequence). The CDR3 extends over 13 amino acids. Written as DNA, the CDR3 is TGTGCCAGTGTTAGCGGGAACGCCTATGAGCAGTTCTTC. It codes for CASVSGNAYEQFF.

This chain connects TRBV29-1 to TRBJ1-1; 7 positions agree with TRBD1. CDR3 length equals 15 residues. Germline trimming cut 7 bases from V and 6 bases from J; bases unmatched to any gene: 17. CDR1 SQVTM and CDR2 ANQGSEA come from the germline V gene. CDR3 amino acids: CSAQTGLGGLSEAFF. The CDR3 DNA reads TGCAGCGCCCAGACAGGGCTGGGCGGATTGTCTGAAGCTTTCTTT.

The gene calls are TRBV7-2 and TRBJ2-1, with 9 bases that match TRBD1. Germline CDR1 and CDR2: SGHTA and FQGNSA. The CDR3 covers 15 residues. After removal of 7 bases from V and 4 bases from J, the junction contained 8 bases not matched to a gene. CDR3 in DNA: TGTGCCAGCAACTCCCGGGACAGGGCATACAATGAGCAGTTCTTC. Translating gives CASNSRDRAYNEQFF.

The chain carries TRBV2 and TRBJ2-7, with D possibly being TRBD1 (6 bases). CDR3 length: 13 residues. Germline V gene data show CDR1 as SNHLY and CDR2 as FYNNEI. V was cut by 4 bases and J by 5 bases, with 12 bases left in between. This CDR3 is CASSGVRGNEQYF. In DNA form, the CDR3 reads TGTGCCAGCAGTGGGGTCAGGGGCAACGAGCAGTACTTC.

The rearrangement joins TRBV9 to TRBJ2-3; TRBD2 aligns across 9 bases. The CDR3 totals 15 residues. In germline, CDR1 is SGDLS, CDR2 YYNGEE. V was clipped by 5 bases and J by 3 bases; unmatched bases: 7. CDR3 loop: CASSPSGVWTDTQYF. CDR3 in DNA: TGTGCCAGCAGTCCTAGCGGGGTGTGGACAGATACGCAGTATTTT.

The chain employs TRBV4-3 and TRBJ2-2; D unresolved. Germline V gene sequence: CDR1 LGHNA, CDR2 YSLEER. Trimming stripped 0 bases from V and 0 bases from J, with 8 bases between. This CDR3 is 16 amino acids long. The CDR3 reads CASSQDSHPNTGELFF. The CDR3 nucleotides are TGCGCCAGCAGCCAAGATAGTCACCCGAACACCGGGGAGCTGTTTTTT.

The chain couples TRBV4-3 to TRBJ1-2; 8 nucleotides agree with TRBD1. After removal of 1 base from V and 7 bases from J, the junction contained 8 bases not matched to a gene. Germline V gives CDR1 LGHNA, CDR2 YSLEER. CDR3 length: 15 amino acids. The CDR3 protein is CASSQVRTGWVGYTF. The CDR3 DNA reads TGCGCCAGCAGCCAAGTACGGACAGGGTGGGTTGGCTACACCTTC.

The chain carries TRBV7-2 and TRBJ2-3, with 7 bases that match TRBD2. Germline CDR1 and CDR2: SGHTA and FQGNSA. The CDR3 spans 16 residues. With V trimmed by 0 bases and J by 1 base, 4 bases remained unmatched. CDR3 loop: CASSLAGGFGTDTQYF. DNA for the CDR3: TGTGCCAGCAGCTTAGCGGGAGGGTTTGGCACAGATACGCAGTATTTT. The full variable domain, in which reference TRBV7-2 and TRBJ2-3 provide the parts outside the CDR3, is GAGVSQSPSNKVTEKGKDVELRCDPISGHTALYWYRQSLGQGLEFLIYFQGNSAPDKSGLPSDRFSAERTGGSVSTLTIQRTQQEDSAVYLCASSLAGGFGTDTQYFGPGTRLTVL.

The V gene is TRBV2, the J gene TRBJ2-3; D remains unclear. With 4 bases removed from V and 2 bases from J, the gap between germline ends came to 7 bases. The CDR3 extends over 13 amino acids. CDR1 is SNHLY and CDR2 is FYNNEI in the germline V gene. The CDR3 reads CASSGGTTDTQYF. The CDR3 DNA sequence: TGTGCCAGCAGTGGCGGAACCACAGATACGCAGTATTTT.

V is TRBV30 and J is TRBJ2-7; 9 bases map to TRBD1. Germline V lookup: CDR1 GTSNPN, CDR2 SVGIG (reference sequence). Trimming at V came to 3 bases and at J to 6 bases, leaving 0 bases not matched to a gene. The CDR3 loop spans 11 amino acids. In DNA, the CDR3 is TGTGCCTGGAGGGACAGGGGCGAGCAGTACTTC. Residues: CAWRDRGEQYF.

The V and J genes are TRBV7-2 and TRBJ1-5, with D unclear. The V end lost 2 bases, the J end lost 0 bases, and 5 bases lay between the germline ends. The CDR3 loop spans 14 amino acids. CDR1 and CDR2 from the germline V gene are SGHTA and FQGNSA. CDR3 nucleotide sequence: TGTGCCAGCAGCTTACAGATTAGCAATCAGCCCCAGCATTTT. Translation gives CASSLQISNQPQHF.

The chain links TRBV2 to TRBJ1-4; D gene uncertain. Trimming took 1 base from V and 0 from J, leaving 9 bases between them. CDR3 length: 16 residues. Germline V CDR1 and CDR2: SNHLY, FYNNEI. DNA for the CDR3: TGTGCCAGCAGTGAAGGTACAGCAGCAACTAATGAAAAACTGTTTTTT. It yields the protein CASSEGTAATNEKLFF.

This clone has more than one count but fewer than ten. This chain connects TRBV28 to TRBJ2-7; TRBD1 matches 8 bases. Germline CDR1 is MDHEN and CDR2 is SYDVKM. The length of the CDR3 is 17 residues. The junction had 14 bases not matched to a gene; V was cut back by 5 bases and J by 2 bases. The CDR3 region is CASSPGTGRGLPYEQYF. CDR3 bases: TGTGCCAGCAGTCCAGGGACAGGCCGAGGCCTACCCTACGAGCAGTACTTC. The full variable domain, in which reference TRBV28 and TRBJ2-7 provide the parts outside the CDR3, is DVKVTQSSRYLVKRTGEKVFLECVQDMDHENMFWYRQDPGLGLRLIYFSYDVKMKEKGDIPEGYSVSREKKERFSLILESASTNQTSMYLCASSPGTGRGLPYEQYFGPGTRLTVT.

The CDR3 nucleotides are TGTGCCAGCAGCTTTGGCGGGGGCCGGGAGACCCAGTACTTC. It is translated as CASSFGGGRETQYF. The chain couples TRBV5-4 to TRBJ2-5; TRBD2 is a possible D gene (7 bases). The CDR3 extends over 14 amino acids. Deletions cut 2 bases from V and 5 bases from J, with 13 bases between. Germline V lookup: CDR1 SGHNT, CDR2 YYREEE (reference sequence).

V gene TRBV6-5 combines with J gene TRBJ2-7; 7 nucleotides line up with TRBD2. V shed 7 bases, J shed 10 bases, and the junction held 10 bases outside the gene matches. Looked up from germline, CDR1 is MNHEY and CDR2 is SVGAGI. The CDR3 loop spans 12 amino acids. CDR3 coding DNA: TGTGCCAGCACTATAAAGCGGGACTACCAGTACTTC. Its translation is CASTIKRDYQYF.

The J gene is TRBJ1-1, the V gene TRBV7-9, with TRBD1 matching 7 bases. The CDR3 sequence is 17 residues long. Germline V gene sequence: CDR1 SEHNR, CDR2 FQNEAQ (reference sequence). Germline trimming cut 1 base from V and 3 bases from J; bases unmatched to any gene: 11. The CDR3 nucleotides are TGTGCCAGCAGCTTAGTCGGGGCAGGGGGGCCCTACACTGAAGCTTTCTTT. This sequence encodes CASSLVGAGGPYTEAFF.

The chain has TRBV6-1 and TRBJ1-4; D is unresolved. The V and J ends lost 3 bases and 8 bases respectively, with 16 bases between them. There are 15 residues in the CDR3. The germline V gene has CDR1 MNHNS and CDR2 SASEGT. CDR3: CASSDSEWVGEKLFF. DNA for the CDR3: TGTGCCAGCAGTGATAGTGAGTGGGTCGGGGAAAAACTGTTTTTT.